This T cell receptor beta chain originates from a study of blood T cell repertoires in COVID-19. As for the study in general: Italy, Spain and the United States were the sources of the convalescent and acute COVID-19 samples. From T cells, B-cell-depleted T cells, or PBMCs came the material, which was cDNA or gDNA.

The CDR3 sequence is 14 residues long. Germline assignment: CDR1 SGHTA and CDR2 FQGNSA. Trimming left V 0 bases short and J 3 bases short, with 8 bases between. Per the original methods: Amplification of reference gene primers provided the estimated nucleated cell counts. This table comes from immunoSEQ multiplex PCR, and its TCRdb copy is limited to in-frame clones, with some not included. V and J calls and clone size are those listed in that table; D and trimming were worked out from the DNA. The sample carries some 70,000 clones, roughly 76% recorded once. The source of this sequence is a woman in her seventies with acute or convalescent COVID-19. The chain carries TRBV7-2 and TRBJ1-2; weak D call: TRBD1 (5 bases). Sequencing used peripheral blood. For the CDR3, the DNA is TGTGCCAGCAGCTTAGCCAGGGAGGACTATGGCTACACCTTC. This sequence encodes CASSLAREDYGYTF.